The 11 T cell receptor beta chains in this list originate from one sample, sequenced in a study of regulatory T cells in long-lasting Graves disease. Time point noted: newly diagnosed GD, antithyroid drugs for less than 3 months. Scientists built the TCR library using RNA that was extracted from PBMCs. Arm-PCR of CDR3 regions and iRepertoire HTBI primers were used to build TCR beta libraries. Via MiXCR, TCRdb re-called the multiplex PCR reads, giving one row per CDR3 protein. The sample carries 620,000 or so distinct CDR3 sequences, less than 20% recorded once. Separately, the same data were catalogued under a study of T cells in Graves' hyperthyroidism and ophthalmopathy.

The sample consisted of peripheral blood mononuclear cells (PBMCs), taken at new diagnosis, from a patient treated with antithyroid drugs. These receptors were obtained from a woman in her 30s with Graves disease.

At least ten counts were recorded for this clonotype. This rearrangement joins TRBV11-2 to TRBJ2-2, with 8 bases identical to TRBD2. V trimming: 8 bases; J trimming: 3 bases; junction bases outside the gene matches: 2. The length of the CDR3 is 13 residues. The V gene's germline CDR1 is SGHAT and CDR2 FQNNGV. CDR3 bases: TGTGCCAGCTTCGGGGGGGACACCGGGGAGCTGTTTTTT. Its translation is CASFGGDTGELFF.

This clonotype was observed a handful of times. This chain joins TRBV2 and TRBJ2-2; D is perhaps TRBD1 (6 bases). Trimming shortened V by 8 bases and J by 0 bases, and 10 bases separated the two germline ends. The length of the CDR3 is 14 residues. Germline V gene lookup returns CDR1 SNHLY and CDR2 FYNNEI. The CDR3 spells CASRRDTNTGELFF. The CDR3 DNA sequence: TGTGCCAGCCGCCGGGACACGAACACCGGGGAGCTGTTTTTT.

This clonotype was detected ten times or more. The rearrangement joins TRBV2 to TRBJ2-7, with D possibly being TRBD1 (6 bases). Deletions cut 7 bases from V and 0 bases from J, with 7 bases between. The CDR3 loop spans 12 amino acids. Per the germline V gene, CDR1 is SNHLY and CDR2 is FYNNEI. In DNA form, the CDR3 reads TGTGCCAGCAAGGGGGTCTCCTACGAGCAGTACTTC. Translating it yields CASKGVSYEQYF. Variable domain in full (rest from reference TRBV2 and TRBJ2-7): EPEVTQTPSHQVTQMGQEVILRCVPISNHLYFYWYRQILGQKVEFLVSFYNNEISEKSEIFDDQFSVERPDGSNFTLKIRSTKLEDSAMYFCASKGVSYEQYFGPGTRLTVT.

The chain couples TRBV7-2 to TRBJ2-3, with 7 nucleotides matching TRBD1. The CDR3 length is 15 residues. V lost 5 bases to trimming and J lost 0 bases; unmatched junction nucleotides: 5. CDR1 is SGHTA, CDR2 FQGNSA, per germline. CDR3 sequence reads: CASSPGQTSTDTQYF. The CDR3 DNA reads as TGTGCCAGCAGCCCGGGACAGACGAGCACAGATACGCAGTATTTT.

This clonotype came up a few times. The chain couples TRBV10-2 to TRBJ2-7; 10 nucleotides match TRBD2. The CDR3 runs 14 residues. The germline V gene has CDR1 WSHSY and CDR2 SAAADI. V lost 6 bases and J lost 0; bases outside the gene matches: 2. CDR3 bases: TGCGCCAGCAGGACTAGCGGGCCCTCCTACGAGCAGTACTTC. Its protein product is CASRTSGPSYEQYF.

This clonotype has a handful of counts. The chain couples TRBV13 to TRBJ2-7; D is unclear. Germline CDR1 reads PRHDT; CDR2 reads FYEKMQ (reference sequence). Trimming cost V 5 bases and J 3 bases, with 11 bases left between them. CDR3 length: 13 amino acids. The CDR3 is CASSPPVHYEQYF. DNA for the CDR3: TGTGCCAGCAGCCCCCCCGTCCACTACGAGCAGTACTTC.

The table lists this clonotype with a few counts. This chain uses TRBV6-2 or TRBV6-3 with TRBJ2-5; no clear D gene. The V gene lost 5 bases and the J gene lost 5 bases, with 12 bases spanning the gap. CDR1 MNHEY and CDR2 SVGEGT come from the germline V gene. The CDR3 extends over 13 amino acids. The CDR3, as DNA: TGTGCCAGCAGTGCCAACCTCGGGGAGACCCAGTACTTC. This gives the protein CASSANLGETQYF.

The table lists this clonotype with a few counts. CDR3 sequence (DNA): TGTGCCAGTCGGAGGACACGAGTCACAGATACGCAGTATTTT. Translated: CASRRTRVTDTQYF. The chain combines TRBV28 with TRBJ2-3; D possibly uses TRBD1 or TRBD2 (5 bases each). V lost 9 bases to trimming and J lost 2 bases, with 15 bases between them. This CDR3 is built from 14 residues. Germline V gene lookup returns CDR1 MDHEN and CDR2 SYDVKM.

This clonotype was seen repeatedly, ten times or more. V is TRBV11-3 and J is TRBJ2-3, with no clear D. Trimming pared 1 base from V and 2 bases from J, leaving 7 bases between. CDR1 is SGHNT and CDR2 is YENEEA in the germline V gene. CDR3 length: 14 residues. The CDR3 here is CASSLGWDTDTQYF. The CDR3 bases are TGTGCCAGCAGCTTAGGTTGGGACACAGATACGCAGTATTTT.

This clonotype came up many times. The gene calls are TRBV5-1 and TRBJ2-7, with TRBD2 matching over 7 bases. Trimming at V came to 7 bases and at J to 0 bases, leaving 7 bases not matched to a gene. Germline V gives CDR1 SGHRS, CDR2 YFSETQ. This CDR3 region has 14 residues. The CDR3 sequence: CASALTSPSYEQYF. DNA of the CDR3: TGCGCCAGCGCTTTGACTAGCCCCTCCTACGAGCAGTACTTC.

The chain carries TRBV5-1 and TRBJ2-5, with 9 nucleotides matching TRBD2. From germline, CDR1 is SGHRS and CDR2 YFSETQ. V shed 2 bases, J shed 6 bases, and the junction held 5 bases outside the gene matches. The length of the CDR3 is 14 residues. CDR3 coding DNA: TGCGCCAGCAGCTTTTCTAGCGGGGAGAAGACCCAGTACTTC. Translating it yields CASSFSSGEKTQYF.